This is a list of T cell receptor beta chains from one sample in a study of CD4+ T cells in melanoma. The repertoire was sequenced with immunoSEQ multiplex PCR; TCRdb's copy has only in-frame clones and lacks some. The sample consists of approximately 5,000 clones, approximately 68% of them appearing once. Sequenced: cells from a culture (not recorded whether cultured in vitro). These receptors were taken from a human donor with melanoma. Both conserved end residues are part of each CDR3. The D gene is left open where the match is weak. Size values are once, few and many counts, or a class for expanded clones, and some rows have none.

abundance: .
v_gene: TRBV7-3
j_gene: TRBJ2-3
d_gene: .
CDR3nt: TGTGCCAGCAGCTCCTTACGGGGAGATACGCAGTATTTT
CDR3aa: CASSSLRGDTQYF

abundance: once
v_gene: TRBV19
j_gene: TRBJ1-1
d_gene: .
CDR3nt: TGTGCCAGTAGTGCTCGACAGGCGTGGAACACTGAAGCTTTCTTT
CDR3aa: CASSARQAWNTEAFF

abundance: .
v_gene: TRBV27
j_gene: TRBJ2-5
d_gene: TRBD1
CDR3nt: TGTGCCAGCAGCTCACAGGGGGTAGAGACCCAGTACTTC
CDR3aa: CASSSQGVETQYF

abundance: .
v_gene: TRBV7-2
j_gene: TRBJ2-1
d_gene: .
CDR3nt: TGTGCCAGCAGCTTAGAGTCGGGTTGGCAGTTCTTC
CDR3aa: CASSLESGWQFF

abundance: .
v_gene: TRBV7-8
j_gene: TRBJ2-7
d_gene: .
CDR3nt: TGTGCCAGCAGCTTACTCACGGGGGATTACGAGCAGTACTTC
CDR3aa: CASSLLTGDYEQYF

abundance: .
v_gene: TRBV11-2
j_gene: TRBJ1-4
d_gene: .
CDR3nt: TGTGCCAGCAGCTTAGGTATAAACCAATCTCCGTTTTTT
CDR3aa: CASSLGINQSPFF

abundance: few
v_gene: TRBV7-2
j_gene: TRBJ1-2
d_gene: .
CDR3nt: TGTGCCAGCAGGGCCGTAGCGGCAGGGGAGAACTATGGCTACACCTTC
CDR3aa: CASRAVAAGENYGYTF

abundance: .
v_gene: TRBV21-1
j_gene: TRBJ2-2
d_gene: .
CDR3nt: TGTGCCAGCAGCAAAACAGATAGCGGGGGGTTGGGCGGGGAGCTGTTTTTT
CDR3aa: CASSKTDSGGLGGELFF

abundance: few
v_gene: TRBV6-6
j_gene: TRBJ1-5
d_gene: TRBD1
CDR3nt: TGTGCCAGCAGTGGACAGGGGGCCGGTCAGCCCCAGCATTTT
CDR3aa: CASSGQGAGQPQHF

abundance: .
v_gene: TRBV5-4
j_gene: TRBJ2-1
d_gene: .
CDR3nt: TGTGCCAGCAGCTTGGATGTGACTACTAACGGGGAGCAGTTCTTC
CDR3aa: CASSLDVTTNGEQFF

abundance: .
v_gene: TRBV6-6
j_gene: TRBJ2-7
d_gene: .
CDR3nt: TGTGCCAGCAGTTACCCTCCGGAAAGCTACGAGCAGTACTTC
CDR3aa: CASSYPPESYEQYF

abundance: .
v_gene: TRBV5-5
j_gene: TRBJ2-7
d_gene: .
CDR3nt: TGTGCCAGCAGCGTTACAGGGAAAGCCTACGAGCAGTACTTC
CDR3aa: CASSVTGKAYEQYF

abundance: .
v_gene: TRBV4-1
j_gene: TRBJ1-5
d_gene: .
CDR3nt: TGCGCCAGCAGCCAAGATAGAACGGGTCGATGGCCCCAGCATTTT
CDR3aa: CASSQDRTGRWPQHF

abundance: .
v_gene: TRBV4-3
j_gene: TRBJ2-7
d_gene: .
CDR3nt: TGCGCCAGCAGCCAAGATTCGTCCCTAAGCTACGAGCAGTACTTC
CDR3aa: CASSQDSSLSYEQYF

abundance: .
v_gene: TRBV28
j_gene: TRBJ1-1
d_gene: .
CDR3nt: TGTGCCAGCAGTTTATACGTGGGGGTAACTGAAGCTTTCTTT
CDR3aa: CASSLYVGVTEAFF

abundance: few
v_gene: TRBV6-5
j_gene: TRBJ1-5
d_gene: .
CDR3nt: TGTGCCAGCAGGGTTTCAGGGGATAGCAATCAGCCCCAGCATTTT
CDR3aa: CASRVSGDSNQPQHF